A selection of T cell receptor beta chains follows, all from one sample in a study of blood T cell repertoires in COVID-19. Sequencing used immunoSEQ multiplex PCR; TCRdb keeps in-frame clones, though not all of them. The sample consists of 390,000 or so clones, over 75% of them appearing once. The sequencing sample was made of peripheral blood. The receptors were sampled from a woman in her 30s with COVID-19, enrolled during active disease. Each CDR3 is given with its conserved first and last residue. D genes are given only for firm matches. Clone size, where shown, is once, few, many, or a class for clones that have expanded.

- 13 - TRBJ2-5 TRBV6-2/TRBV6-3 TGTGCCAGCAGTAAGAGAGGGCAGGAGACCCAGTACTTC CASSKRGQETQYF
- 15 TRBD1 TRBJ2-5 TRBV5-1 TGCGCCAGCAGCTTGGTACCAGGGGGAGAAGAGACCCAGTACTTC CASSLVPGGEETQYF
- 13 TRBD1 TRBJ1-1 TRBV28 TGTGCCAGCAGGCCCGGACAGGGGATTGAAGCTTTCTTT CASRPGQGIEAFF
- 14 - TRBJ1-6 TRBV3-1/TRBV3-2 TGTGCCAGCAGCCAAGTAGCGCAGGGGCGCAAGCTCCACTTT CASSQVAQGRKLHF
- 13 - TRBJ1-6 TRBV2 TGTGCCAGCAAAAGCGACTCCCGAACTCCCCTCCACTTT CASKSDSRTPLHF
- 16 - TRBJ1-1 TRBV2 TGTGCCAGCAGTGAAATTGGGCAGGGTGTTGGCACTGAAGCTTTCTTT CASSEIGQGVGTEAFF
- 13 - TRBJ1-5 TRBV12-3/TRBV12-4 TGTGCCAGCTCTCTGAGCGGGCATCAGCCCCAGCATTTT CASSLSGHQPQHF
- 15 TRBD1 TRBJ1-2 TRBV27 TGTGCCAGCAGTTCCGTTTTCAGGGGGGATTATGGCTACACCTTC CASSSVFRGDYGYTF
- 15 - TRBJ2-3 TRBV4-3 TGCGCCAGCAGCCAATTCAGCGGGAGCACAGATACGCAGTATTTT CASSQFSGSTDTQYF
- 20 TRBD1 TRBJ2-5 TRBV7-6 TGTGCCAGCAGTCCCCGCTTCAGCTGGGACAGGGGGCGTGAGGGGGAGACCCAGTACTTC CASSPRFSWDRGREGETQYF
- 14 - TRBJ1-1 TRBV19 TGTGCCAGTAGTCGGTCGGGACAATCTACTGAAGCTTTCTTT CASSRSGQSTEAFF
- 20 TRBD2 TRBJ2-7 TRBV5-1 TGCGCCAGCAGCTTGGAAGGGAGGAGGCAAAGGCTAGCGGGAGGGTACGAGCAGTACTTC CASSLEGRRQRLAGGYEQYF
- 18 TRBD1 TRBJ1-4 TRBV6-2/TRBV6-3 TGTGCCAGCAGTTACTCGATGGTCCAGGGGGTGTTCTCGGAAAAACTGTTTTTT CASSYSMVQGVFSEKLFF
once 16 TRBD2 TRBJ2-3 TRBV9 TGTGCCAGCAGCGTAGGGCCTAGCGGGGTCACAGATACGCAGTATTTT CASSVGPSGVTDTQYF
- 15 TRBD1 TRBJ2-5 TRBV27 TGTGCCAGCAGTTTCTGGAGACAGGGGGCTGAGACCCAGTACTTC CASSFWRQGAETQYF
few 13 TRBD1 TRBJ2-2 TRBV10-1 TGCGCCAGCAGCGACAGGGGTGCCGGGGAGCTGTTTTTT CASSDRGAGELFF
- 15 - TRBJ1-3 TRBV10-1 TGCGCCAGCAGTGACAGCCCCGGGGCTGGAAACACCATATATTTT CASSDSPGAGNTIYF
- 17 TRBD2 TRBJ2-2 TRBV5-4 TGTGCCAGCAGCCCCGGGGGGTGGACTAGCTCCACCGGGGAGCTGTTTTTT CASSPGGWTSSTGELFF
- 16 - TRBJ1-6 TRBV4-2 TGTGCCAGCAGCTGGCAGGGTGGGATCCTTAATTCACCCCTCCACTTT CASSWQGGILNSPLHF
once 15 - TRBJ1-1 TRBV5-1 TGCGCCAGCAGCTTGGGGGACACCATAAACACTGAAGCTTTCTTT CASSLGDTINTEAFF
once 14 - TRBJ1-6 TRBV5-1 TGCGCCAGCAGCCGGACAGTGAATAATTCACCCCTCCACTTT CASSRTVNNSPLHF
- 14 - TRBJ1-5 TRBV5-1 TGCGCCAGCAGCTTGTCCGGGGGTCCTCAGCCCCAGCATTTT CASSLSGGPQPQHF
- 13 - TRBJ1-6 TRBV28 TGTGCCAGCAGTTTCCCTGTGGGCTCACCCCTCCACTTT CASSFPVGSPLHF
- 15 TRBD2 TRBJ2-5 TRBV2 TGTGCCAACAAACGGGAGTCAGTAGCGGGAGAGACCCAGTACTTC CANKRESVAGETQYF
- 14 TRBD1 TRBJ2-1 TRBV28 TGTGCCAGCAGTTCCCCGACAGGGGTAGATGAGCAGTTCTTC CASSSPTGVDEQFF
- 15 - TRBJ2-3 TRBV5-1 TGCGCCAGCAGCTTGGTGTATACTAGCACAGATACGCAGTATTTT CASSLVYTSTDTQYF
- 12 - TRBJ1-5 TRBV7-9 TGTGCCAGCAGCTTATCAAATCAGCCCCAGCATTTT CASSLSNQPQHF
- 12 - TRBJ2-3 TRBV6-5 TGTGCCAGCAGCCGCTCCGAGGGTACGCAGTATTTT CASSRSEGTQYF
- 15 TRBD1 TRBJ2-7 TRBV10-3 TGTGCCATCAGCCAAGGACAGGGGGATTCCTACGAGCAGTACTTC CAISQGQGDSYEQYF
- 14 - TRBJ1-1 TRBV9 TGTGCCAGCAGCGTAGCGGGGGTCGGAAATGAAGCTTTCTTT CASSVAGVGNEAFF
- 14 - TRBJ2-7 TRBV28 TGTGCCAGCAGGGGGTTGGACAGATCCTACGAGCAGTACTTC CASRGLDRSYEQYF
- 15 - TRBJ1-3 TRBV7-9 TGTGCCAGCAGCTTCGGGGATCGCTCTGGAAACACCATATATTTT CASSFGDRSGNTIYF
- 13 - TRBJ1-5 TRBV20-1 TGCAGTGCTAGTCGCGGGAGCAATCAGCCCCAGCATTTT CSASRGSNQPQHF
- 13 - TRBJ2-2 TRBV5-1 TGCGCCAGCAGCTTGCTGAACACCGGGGAGCTGTTTTTT CASSLLNTGELFF
- 13 TRBD1 TRBJ2-7 TRBV19 TGTGCCAGTAGTACCTCGGGGACAGGCGAGCAGTACTTC CASSTSGTGEQYF
- 13 - TRBJ2-7 TRBV7-6 TGTGCCAGCAGCTTTGGGGGAGGTGGCGAGCAGTACTTC CASSFGGGGEQYF
- 14 TRBD1 TRBJ1-1 TRBV5-6 TGTGCCAGCAGCTTCGGACAGGGAAACACTGAAGCTTTCTTT CASSFGQGNTEAFF
- 10 - TRBJ1-6 TRBV30 TGTGCCTTGGAGCGTTCACCCCTCCACTTT CALERSPLHF
- 17 TRBD2 TRBJ2-7 TRBV4-2 TGTGCCAGCAGCCAAGGCCCCTCTCGCGGGAGGGCCTACGAGCAGTACTTC CASSQGPSRGRAYEQYF
- 15 TRBD1 TRBJ2-3 TRBV11-3 TGTGCCAGCAGCCCTCGGCAGGGGGCTACAGATACGCAGTATTTT CASSPRQGATDTQYF
once 15 TRBD2 TRBJ2-7 TRBV19 TGTGCCAGTAGGTCGACGGGAGGCCTATTCTACGAGCAGTACTTC CASRSTGGLFYEQYF
- 11 - TRBJ2-3 TRBV6-6 TGTGCCAGCAGTTACACACATACGCAGTATTTT CASSYTHTQYF
- 12 - TRBJ1-2 TRBV30 TGTGCCTGGACACAGGTCGCCTATGGCTACACCTTC CAWTQVAYGYTF
- 14 TRBD2 TRBJ2-7 TRBV19 TGTGCCAGTGCGACTAGCGGGAGTGGCTACGAGCAGTACTTC CASATSGSGYEQYF
- 17 TRBD2 TRBJ2-1 TRBV30 TGTGCCTGGAGTGTAGACGGTGTGCTAGCGGGAATGAATGAGCAGTTCTTC CAWSVDGVLAGMNEQFF